This TCR beta chain came from a study of identical twins (dated by TCRdb to the mid-2010s). For the study in its entirety: TCR alpha and beta repertoires from monozygotic twins, unrelated adults of various ages and cord blood were deep-sequenced to test whether fetal clonotypes persist. Replicate twin experiments were performed at different times using different library preparation protocols to rule out contamination.

A distance of 18 bases separates the germline ends of V and J, which lose 8 bases and 5 bases respectively. CDR1 and CDR2 are drawn from the germline V gene: MGHDK, SYGVNS. From cysteine to phenylalanine, the CDR3 is 14 amino acids long. This entry keeps only the CDR3 DNA: 42 bases, framed from base 1. Receptors were amplified or captured by 5' RACE. Instrument used: Illumina HiSeq 2000. Template switching added a universal primer binding site, and the final cDNA carried a unique molecular identifier that allowed TCR cDNA molecules to be counted accurately. Specific primers in the conserved constant-segment region were used to synthesize first-strand cDNA for TCR alpha and beta chains. To control for contamination, every cDNA library carried two barcodes: a SMART-Mk sample barcode plus Illumina barcodes. TruSeq adapter sequences along with Illumina sample barcodes were introduced in two successive PCR steps. TCR alpha and beta cDNA libraries were sequenced on the Illumina HiSeq platform with custom primers. The paper's processing steps were these. MiGEC was used to process raw reads and extract unique molecular identifiers, and MiXCR was used to find CDR3 positions. For each individual, recombination models were inferred using an EM algorithm with the repgenHMM and IGoR tools. Shared clonotypes were analyzed with the tcR package in R, and sharing was normalized by the product of cloneset sizes. To study raw recombination free of thymic and clonal selection effects, out-of-frame nonproductive sequences were analyzed. TCRdb handled the public reads itself, with Q25 trimming in fastp and clone calling in MiXCR, and kept productive beta chains. Merged by CDR3 protein, the rows form single entries marked with the most common genes and DNA. Clone size and V and J calls follow TCRdb, not the original study. In all, the sample holds under 1 million distinct CDR3 sequences, and roughly an eighth of those were seen once. Together, the top ten hold around 1.5% of the sample.

This clonotype was detected a few times. The antigen this receptor binds is unknown. One base away there is no much larger clone; base qualities are not given. Every donor in the study was a healthy Caucasian. The twin cohort consisted of three pairs of female monozygotic twins, all aged roughly 18 to 29 years. The RNA used for TCR libraries was isolated from peripheral blood mononuclear cells. Overall study results and their limits: Invariant T cells such as MAIT and iNKT could partly confound zero-insertion analyses, although diverse VJ usage argued against such confounding for most clonotypes. Abundant cord blood beta clonotypes had fewer insertions, young adult naive repertoires showed a similar but weaker trend, and memory repertoires showed no such trend. In monozygotic twins, out-of-frame TCR alpha sharing was systematically underestimated by recombination models, although the models agreed with sharing between unrelated individuals. Compared with coincidental sharing between unrelated individuals, out-of-frame TCR alpha sequences shared between twins showed an excess of sequences with low generation probability. Because the same donors could not be followed over many years, the conclusions depended on cross-sectional statistical analysis. A weaker excess of twin sharing was found in beta out-of-frame sequences because the signal-to-noise ratio was lowered by fewer shared sequences.

These same data were also listed under a study on yellow fever vaccine responses in identical twins. As noted in the second study: According to the authors, in identical twins the way T cells responded to vaccination appeared partly convergent and partly personalized. In the study, vaccine-responding T cell clones were precisely tracked in identical twins.

The TCR originated in a woman aged 18 to 35 in good health. The V and J genes are TRBV25-1 and TRBJ1-1, with the D gene call left open. The sample consisted of PBMCs. The encoded CDR3 is CASANAGVETEAFF. The sequence in DNA is TGTGCCAGCGCAAACGCCGGGGTTGAGACTGAAGCTTTCTTT.